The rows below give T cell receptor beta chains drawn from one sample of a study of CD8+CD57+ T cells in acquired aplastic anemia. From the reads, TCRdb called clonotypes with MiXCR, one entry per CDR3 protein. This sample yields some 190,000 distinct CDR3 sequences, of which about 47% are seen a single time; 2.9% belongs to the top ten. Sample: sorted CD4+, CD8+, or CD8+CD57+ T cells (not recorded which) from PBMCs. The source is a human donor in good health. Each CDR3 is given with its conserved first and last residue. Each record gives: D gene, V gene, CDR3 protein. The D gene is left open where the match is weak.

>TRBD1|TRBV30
CAWSGRTGTGSPLHF
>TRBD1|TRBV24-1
CATSDPDRVREQFF
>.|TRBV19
CASRHGPINEKLFF
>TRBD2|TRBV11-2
CASSLVSGTLSYNEQFF
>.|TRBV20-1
CSARAGGRVDNSPLLF
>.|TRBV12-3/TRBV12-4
CASSFTPLKEKHQPQHF
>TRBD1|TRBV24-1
CATSDQGQVSNQPQHF
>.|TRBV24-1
CATSDFGRSGNYEQYF
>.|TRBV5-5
CASSLAGPPYEQYF
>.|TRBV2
CASRASSGPGEKLFF
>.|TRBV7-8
CASSLGAGAYNSPLHF
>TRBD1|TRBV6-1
CASMATGERSYNSPLHF
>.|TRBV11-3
CASSSIETQYF
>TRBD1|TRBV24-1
CATSDSGTSPTGEEQYF
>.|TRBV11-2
CASSTREGRTGNTIYF
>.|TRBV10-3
CAISDTGIYEQYF
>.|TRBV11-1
CASSDSGVQGLNSPLHF
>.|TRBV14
CASSLQGYTEAFF
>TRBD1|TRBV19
CASRRGTGGQAYEQYF
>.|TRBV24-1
CATSRGTGTDTQYF
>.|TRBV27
CASSYQNTYSYEQYF
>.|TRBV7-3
CASSLRLGNPGENEQFF
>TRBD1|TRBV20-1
CSATSGTGRETQYF
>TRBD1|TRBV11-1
CASSGGLGQGIRSGYTF
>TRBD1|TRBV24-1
CATADRGTSSYNSPLHF
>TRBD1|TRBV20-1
CSASNNRGLDYEQYF
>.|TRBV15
CATGRGISLGDSPLHF
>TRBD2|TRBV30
CAWSRRGESYEQYF